What follows are 32 T cell receptor beta chains derived from one specimen sequenced in a study of shared clonotypes between healthy human individuals. This table comes from immunoSEQ multiplex PCR, and its TCRdb copy is limited to in-frame clones, with some not included. The sample lists roughly 1,000,000 clones; 75% to 80% were seen once. Sample: memory CD4+ T cells from PBMCs. This sample's subset: CD45RA-negative fraction. The receptors come from a man aged 18 to 29 in good health. Some clones in this sample may be carry-over from other donors' samples.

V gene TRBV5-8 combines with J gene TRBJ2-7; D remains unclear. The V end was cut by 1 base, the J end by 1 base, with 9 bases between. The germline V gene has CDR1 SGHTS and CDR2 YDEGEE. The CDR3 is 14 amino acids. CDR3 in DNA: TGTGCCAGCAGCTTGAGACGTACATCCTACGAGCAGTACTTC. It codes for CASSLRRTSYEQYF.

With respect to this clone: At the DNA level, this CDR3 is encoded by other sequences in the same sample as well. The V call is TRBV7-2, the J call TRBJ1-1, with D maybe TRBD1 (6 bases). V was pared by 1 base and J by 5 bases, with 8 bases between. CDR1 SGHTA and CDR2 FQGNSA come from the germline V gene. The CDR3 spans 13 residues. DNA of the CDR3: TGTGCCAGCAGCTTAGGGGGGCGAACTGAAGCTTTCTTT. Protein product: CASSLGGRTEAFF.

This clone was found once. The chain couples TRBV29-1 to TRBJ2-7; TRBD1 is a possible D gene (6 bases). The CDR3 is made up of 13 amino acids. Deletions cut 5 bases from V and 5 bases from J, with 16 bases between. Germline V gene sequence: CDR1 SQVTM, CDR2 ANQGSEA. CDR3 sequence reads: CSVSPLTGHEQYF. The CDR3 region has the DNA TGCAGCGTTTCTCCTTTGACAGGACACGAGCAGTACTTC.

V and J are TRBV11-2 and TRBJ2-7; perhaps TRBD2 as D (7 bases). The length of the CDR3 is 17 residues. V was clipped by 4 bases and J by 2 bases, with 21 bases between them. In germline, CDR1 is SGHAT, CDR2 FQNNGV. The CDR3 is CASSSVQGREKAYEQYF. The CDR3 region has the DNA TGTGCCAGCAGCTCCGTCCAGGGGCGGGAGAAGGCCTACGAGCAGTACTTC. The full variable domain, in which reference TRBV11-2 and TRBJ2-7 provide the parts outside the CDR3, is EAGVAQSPRYKIIEKRQSVAFWCNPISGHATLYWYQQILGQGPKLLIQFQNNGVVDDSQLPKDRFSAERLKGVDSTLKIQPAKLEDSAVYLCASSSVQGREKAYEQYFGPGTRLTVT.

This chain links TRBV6-6 with TRBJ2-5; D remains ambiguous. The CDR3 is 16 amino acids. The V end was cut by 2 bases, the J end by 5 bases, with 18 bases between. Germline V CDR1 and CDR2: MNHNY, SVGAGI (reference sequence). DNA for the CDR3: TGTGCCAGCAGTTACCCCGGAACTGTTTCCGGGGAGACCCAGTACTTC. The encoded protein is CASSYPGTVSGETQYF.

The chain has TRBV9 and TRBJ1-4; D perhaps matches TRBD1 (6 bases). The CDR3 covers 13 residues. V was pared by 3 bases and J by 13 bases, with 16 bases between. Germline loops: CDR1 SGDLS, CDR2 YYNGEE. The CDR3 here is CASSGSPRGGLFF. CDR3 bases: TGTGCCAGCAGCGGGTCCCCCAGGGGTGGACTGTTTTTT.

CDR3 residues: CASSLGGDSLVGYTF. CDR3 DNA: TGTGCCAGCAGCTTAGGCGGAGATTCTCTCGTTGGCTACACCTTC. The rearrangement links TRBV7-9 to TRBJ1-2; D ambiguous. The V end was cut by 1 base, the J end by 7 bases, with 16 bases between. The CDR3 is 15 amino acids. Germline lookup yields CDR1 SEHNR and CDR2 FQNEAQ (reference sequence).

The chain combines TRBV5-1 with TRBJ2-7; 8 nucleotides align to TRBD2. This CDR3 contains 15 residues. V was clipped by 4 bases and J by 3 bases; unmatched bases: 9. The germline gives CDR1 SGHRS, CDR2 YFSETQ. The CDR3 DNA reads as TGCGCCAGCAGCCTTGGGATAGCGGGGATCTACGAGCAGTACTTC. As protein: CASSLGIAGIYEQYF. Using reference TRBV5-1 and TRBJ2-7 for the parts outside the CDR3, the full variable domain is KAGVTQTPRYLIKTRGQQVTLSCSPISGHRSVSWYQQTPGQGLQFLFEYFSETQRNKGNFPGRFSGRQFSNSRSEMNVSTLELGDSALYLCASSLGIAGIYEQYFGPGTRLTVT.

The sample holds a few counts of this clone. The J gene is TRBJ2-7, the V gene TRBV20-1; D call uncertain. The CDR3 consists of 11 residues. With 6 bases removed from V and 3 bases from J, the gap between germline ends came to 9 bases. Germline V gene sequence: CDR1 DFQATT, CDR2 SNEGSKA (reference sequence). The CDR3 bases are TGCAGTGCCCAAGAAATCTACGAGCAGTACTTC. Residues: CSAQEIYEQYF.

V gene TRBV6-1 combines with J gene TRBJ1-2; no clear D gene. Between the trimmed V and J ends, which lost 2 bases and 4 bases, there was a span of 20 bases. CDR1 MNHNS and CDR2 SASEGT come from the germline V gene. The CDR3 is made up of 17 amino acids. The chain's CDR3 is CASSETRELPKGYGYTF. The DNA of the CDR3 is TGTGCCAGCAGTGAAACCCGGGAACTTCCCAAAGGCTATGGCTACACCTTC.

The chain uses TRBV6-1 and TRBJ2-3; D is undetermined. The CDR3 is 15 residues long. Trimming stripped 3 bases from V and 5 bases from J, with 15 bases between. The V gene's germline CDR1 is MNHNS and CDR2 SASEGT. The CDR3 DNA is TGTGCCAGCAGTGATAAACGGGCCAAGTTAGATACGCAGTATTTT. This codes for CASSDKRAKLDTQYF.

The chain joins TRBV19 to TRBJ1-5; TRBD1 is a possible D gene (5 bases). CDR3 size: 13 residues. Germline V gene sequence: CDR1 LNHDA, CDR2 SQIVND (reference sequence). V was trimmed by 5 bases and J by 6 bases, leaving 11 bases between them. The chain's CDR3 is CASSVHGGQPQHF. The CDR3 region has the DNA TGTGCCAGTAGTGTACACGGGGGTCAGCCCCAGCATTTT.

The rearrangement links TRBV28 to TRBJ2-7; 15 bases are shared with TRBD2. V was clipped by 10 bases and J by 4 bases; unmatched bases: 8. The CDR3 spans 15 residues. The V gene's germline CDR1 is MDHEN and CDR2 SYDVKM. CDR3 residues: CATTTGLAGGYEQYF. The CDR3, as DNA: TGTGCCACCACGACCGGACTAGCGGGAGGGTACGAGCAGTACTTC.

CDR3 sequence reads: CAWTSPWGVGNTGELFF. The CDR3 DNA reads TGTGCCTGGACCTCCCCGTGGGGTGTTGGGAACACCGGGGAGCTGTTTTTT. This rearrangement joins TRBV30 to TRBJ2-2, with D unresolved. The germline gives CDR1 GTSNPN, CDR2 SVGIG (reference sequence). The CDR3 loop spans 17 amino acids. V lost 4 bases and J 1 base, leaving 19 bases between the germline ends.

This clone was seen a single time. The rearrangement joins TRBV10-3 to TRBJ2-1; D might be TRBD2 (6 bases). Per germline, CDR1 ENHRY and CDR2 SYGVKD. The CDR3 is 15 amino acids. V dropped 10 bases and J dropped 7 bases, with 23 bases sitting between them. In nucleotides, the CDR3 is TGTGCCACCACGGACGGTCCTAGCGCCGCAAATGAGCAGTTCTTC. Translation gives CATTDGPSAANEQFF.

On this clone itself: A much larger clone differs from this one at a single base, so this may be a read error. The sample holds other DNA sequences that translate to the same CDR3. This rearrangement joins TRBV5-1 to TRBJ1-2; TRBD1 might be the D (6 bases). Looked up from germline, CDR1 is SGHRS and CDR2 is YFSETQ. This CDR3 region has 13 residues. Trimming stripped 2 bases from V and 2 bases from J, with 7 bases between. DNA of the CDR3: TGCGCCAGCAGCTTCGACAGGAACTATGGCTACACCTTC. Amino acids: CASSFDRNYGYTF.

The chain combines TRBV5-1 with TRBJ2-2; D might be TRBD1 or TRBD2, each matching 5 bases. This CDR3 comprises 17 residues. With 3 bases removed from V and 0 bases from J, the gap between germline ends came to 15 bases. CDR1 is SGHRS and CDR2 is YFSETQ in the germline V gene. The CDR3 sequence is CASSWPRGFANTGELFF. DNA for the CDR3: TGCGCCAGCAGCTGGCCCCGGGGCTTCGCGAACACCGGGGAGCTGTTTTTT.

The genes are TRBV19 and TRBJ2-7; D is possibly TRBD1 or TRBD2 (5 bases each). Trimming took 6 bases from V and 2 from J, leaving 17 bases between them. The CDR3 covers 15 residues. Per the germline V gene, CDR1 is LNHDA and CDR2 is SQIVND (reference sequence). The CDR3 is CASSPAGAETYEQYF. CDR3 sequence (DNA): TGTGCCAGTAGCCCCGCCGGGGCCGAGACCTACGAGCAGTACTTC. The full variable domain, rest sourced from reference TRBV19 and TRBJ2-7, is DGGITQSPKYLFRKEGQNVTLSCEQNLNHDAMYWYRQDPGQGLRLIYYSQIVNDFQKGDIAEGYSVSREKKESFPLTVTSAQKNPTAFYLCASSPAGAETYEQYFGPGTRLTVT.

The rearrangement links TRBV5-1 to TRBJ2-1, with 10 positions matching TRBD2. Germline-derived CDR1 and CDR2 are SGHRS and YFSETQ. The CDR3 runs 13 residues. J lost 9 bases, V lost 3 bases, and 3 bases had no gene match. CDR3: CASSSLAGSEQFF. DNA for the CDR3: TGCGCCAGCAGCTCACTAGCGGGGTCTGAGCAGTTCTTC. The complete variable domain, with remaining parts taken from reference TRBV5-1 and TRBJ2-1, reads KAGVTQTPRYLIKTRGQQVTLSCSPISGHRSVSWYQQTPGQGLQFLFEYFSETQRNKGNFPGRFSGRQFSNSRSEMNVSTLELGDSALYLCASSSLAGSEQFFGPGTRLTVL.

This chain connects TRBV7-2 to TRBJ2-7, with 9 bases aligning to TRBD1. CDR3 size: 14 residues. The J segment lost 4 bases and the V segment lost 1 base, leaving 2 bases of the junction unmatched. CDR1 is SGHTA, CDR2 FQGNSA, per germline. Here the CDR3 reads CASSLGGQGYEQYF. CDR3 DNA: TGTGCCAGCAGCTTAGGGGGACAGGGATACGAGCAGTACTTC.

V usage is TRBV28 and J usage is TRBJ2-6, with unresolved D. This CDR3 region has 15 residues. CDR1 and CDR2 from the germline V gene are MDHEN and SYDVKM. The germline V and J ends were trimmed by 5 bases and 0 bases, with 8 bases remaining between them. The chain's CDR3 is CASSLLPSGANVLTF. CDR3 DNA sequence: TGTGCCAGCAGTCTACTACCCTCTGGGGCCAACGTCCTGACTTTC.

In DNA, the CDR3 is TGTGCCAGCAGCCAGGAACTGTGGAAAGCGGACGAGCAGTACTTC. Protein: CASSQELWKADEQYF. This rearrangement joins TRBV4-2 to TRBJ2-7; possible D gene TRBD2, 5 bases. The germline V and J ends were trimmed by 3 bases and 5 bases, with 17 bases remaining between them. The CDR3 extends over 15 amino acids. Germline CDR1 LGHNA, CDR2 YNFKEQ.

This chain joins TRBV5-4 and TRBJ2-5; perhaps TRBD2 as D (5 bases). The CDR3 runs 15 residues. Germline-derived CDR1 and CDR2 are SGHNT and YYREEE (reference sequence). V was clipped by 1 base and J by 11 bases, with 21 bases between them. DNA of the CDR3: TGTGCCAGCAGCTTGTATGTTGAGGGAGCTACAGAGCAGTACTTC. It codes for CASSLYVEGATEQYF.

The J gene is TRBJ2-5, the V gene TRBV28; TRBD2 matches at 15 bases. Trimming at V came to 8 bases and at J to 2 bases, leaving 6 bases not matched to a gene. This CDR3 is built from 16 residues. Germline values: CDR1 MDHEN, CDR2 SYDVKM. CDR3 region: CASGGLAGGIQETQYF. The CDR3 DNA is TGTGCCAGCGGCGGACTAGCGGGAGGGATTCAAGAGACCCAGTACTTC.

This clone was observed a single time. This sequence joins TRBV7-9 and TRBJ2-5; 11 bases agree with TRBD2. The CDR3 length is 13 residues. CDR1 and CDR2 (germline): SEHNR, FQNEAQ (reference sequence). V dropped 5 bases and J dropped 9; count of bases not matched to a gene: 5. The CDR3 DNA reads as TGTGCCAGCAGCGCACTAGCGGGAGTGTCCCAGTACTTC. Translating it yields CASSALAGVSQYF.

About this clone itself: A read error may explain this, as a much larger clone is one base away. The genes are TRBV7-2 and TRBJ2-3; D gene uncertain. Germline loops: CDR1 SGHTA, CDR2 FQGNSA. V lost 5 bases and J lost 0, with 3 bases in between. This CDR3 region has 12 residues. For the CDR3, the DNA is TGTGCCAGCAGCATTAGCACAGATACGCAGTATTTT. It yields the protein CASSISTDTQYF.

This chain uses TRBV7-7 with TRBJ2-7; D may be TRBD1 (5 bases). Trimming removed 1 base at V and 6 bases at J, with 13 bases between. The CDR3 consists of 14 residues. Germline V CDR1 and CDR2: SSHAT, FNYEAQ (reference sequence). In DNA, the CDR3 is TGTGCCAGCAGCTTAGTAGCAGGGTCGAGCGAGCAGTACTTC. It is translated as CASSLVAGSSEQYF.

The chain employs TRBV5-4 and TRBJ2-3, with D perhaps TRBD1 or TRBD2 (6 bases each). V lost 3 bases to trimming and J lost 5 bases, with 16 bases between them. Per the germline V gene, CDR1 is SGHNT and CDR2 is YYREEE (reference sequence). CDR3 length: 15 residues. This CDR3 is CASSSPGGLRDTQYF. The CDR3 DNA is TGTGCCAGCAGCTCACCCGGGGGCCTGAGAGATACGCAGTATTTT.

The V gene is TRBV11-2, the J gene TRBJ1-4; a possible D gene is TRBD1 (5 bases). V lost 4 bases, J lost 0 bases, and 18 bases lay in between. Germline-derived CDR1 and CDR2 are SGHAT and FQNNGV. The CDR3 is 18 amino acids. In nucleotides, the CDR3 is TGTGCCAGCAGCTCCTTCCCCCCCGGGGGTGCAACTAATGAAAAACTGTTTTTT. Residues: CASSSFPPGGATNEKLFF.

The chain joins TRBV7-2 to TRBJ2-7; D perhaps matches TRBD2 (5 bases). This CDR3 has 14 amino acids. The V end was cut by 5 bases, the J end by 3 bases, with 14 bases between. CDR1 and CDR2 from the germline V gene are SGHTA and FQGNSA. The chain's CDR3 is CASSPGLTFYEQYF. The CDR3 DNA follows: TGTGCCAGCAGCCCTGGACTGACGTTCTACGAGCAGTACTTC.

The J gene is TRBJ2-7, the V gene TRBV18; 9 nucleotides match TRBD2. Trimming took 0 bases from V and 2 from J; bases not matched to a gene: 14. Germline V CDR1 and CDR2: KGHSH, LQKENI. The CDR3 covers 19 residues. DNA of the CDR3: TGTGCCAGCTCACCACCTTTGGCCGAAGTGGCTAGCGGGGCCTACGAGCAGTACTTC. Protein product: CASSPPLAEVASGAYEQYF.

This chain uses TRBV30 with TRBJ2-7; D gene unclear. Germline CDR1 and CDR2: GTSNPN and SVGIG (reference sequence). V shed 4 bases and J shed 1 base, with 8 bases lying between them. The CDR3 sequence is 12 residues long. In nucleotides, the CDR3 is TGTGCCTGGATGGCCGGTTCCTACGAGCAGTACTTC. Its protein is CAWMAGSYEQYF.